This T cell receptor beta chain was recovered during a study of T cells in Graves' hyperthyroidism and ophthalmopathy (dated by TCRdb to about 2019). In terms of the full investigation: Peripheral blood samples were taken at initial diagnosis, before any treatment was given. To identify distinguishing TCR V-J signatures, a discovery cohort of about 95 patients was used, comprising 43 with Graves' ophthalmopathy and about 59 with stable Graves' hyperthyroidism. Prospective prediction of ophthalmopathy was tested in an independent validation cohort consisting of about 19 hyperthyroidism patients and approximately 16 patients who later progressed to ophthalmopathy. The 85 to 100 discovery patients were divided at random into training and test sets in a 7:3 ratio. In addition, the study compared T-cell repertoires in thyroid tissue and in blood from about 6 Graves' hyperthyroidism patients. After sampling, hyperthyroidism patients received methimazole starting at 30 mg daily, and ophthalmopathy patients received high-dose intravenous methylprednisolone. TCR Vbeta CDR3 sequencing of some 140 peripheral blood samples (approximately 44 ophthalmopathy, over 70 hyperthyroidism and some 17 progressor patients) is reported in the paper.

The germline V end is reduced by 5 bases and the J end by 2 bases; junction bases left unmatched: 8. For CDR1 and CDR2, the germline V gene (reference sequence) lists DFQATT and SNEGSKA. Including cysteine and phenylalanine, the CDR3 has 14 amino acids. Just CDR3 DNA is preserved here, 42 bases in frame from base 1. This clonotype was observed at least ten times. Its antigen is unknown. Per-nucleotide qualities are absent, and no much larger clonotype sits a single base away. What the work shows at the level of the full study, not this receptor alone: Blood samples also contained most of the expanded thyroid clonotypes (frequency above 0.001), which suggests that blood repertoires may reflect thyroid immune responses. No statistical method was used to set the sample size in advance, and investigators knew the group allocation. During validation, the model predicted progression to ophthalmopathy a median of about 5.9 months ahead of onset, with approximately 71% sensitivity and about 75% specificity. Ophthalmopathy was separated from stable hyperthyroidism by a 13 V-J signature model, with about 86% sensitivity and about 81% specificity obtained in cross-validation and 80%/75% obtained in testing.

The TCR beta CDR3 regions were amplified from RNA transcripts. For the first round of RT-PCR on the TCR CDR3, the HTBI primer set was used together with the Qiagen OneStep RT-PCR kit. A second multiplex PCR round built the libraries, followed by size selection and purification. Sequencing of the libraries was done on an Illumina HiSeq2000 using paired-end 100 bp reads. Per the source publication's procedure: SOAPnuke was used to process the raw data, throwing out any read that contained adapters or uncalled bases, had a mean Phred below 15, or lacked an exact constant-primer or identifier match. High-quality paired reads were merged with COPE v1.2.5, and unique nucleotide sequences were defined as clonotypes. Clonotypes were aligned to IMGT TRBV, TRBD and TRBJ reference segments using MiTCR v1.1. The analysis included only V-J combinations with a frequency above 0.0001, which together covered roughly 99% of the repertoires. A TCS score was defined as the ratio of F50 (clonal expansion) to E x V (chaos), with BLOSUM62-based TCRdist applied between CDR3 peptides within each V-J. Welch's t-statistics and random forest reduced some 510 V-J features to 13, which were used in a naive Bayes classifier (R e1071). TCRdb ran its own pipeline on the public reads, namely fastp trimming at Q25 and MiXCR clone calling, and kept in-frame beta chains. Rows with a matching CDR3 protein are joined into one entry that keeps the most common DNA and genes. These V and J calls are TCRdb output, not the study's own analysis. In this sample the table shows hundreds of thousands of distinct CDR3 sequences, roughly an eighth of which occur a single time. The ten largest clones capture 9% to 9.5% of the sample.

A patient counted as having stable Graves' hyperthyroidism if no progression to ophthalmopathy occurred over 18 months of follow-up. Hyperthyroidism patients were aged 18 to 65 years and newly diagnosed, with disease duration of less than 2 months. Exclusion was applied to patients with uncontrolled infections, other autoimmune diseases, pregnancy or lactation. Clinical symptoms, serum thyroxine and TRAb, thyroid ultrasound, and orbital computed tomography formed the basis for the diagnoses. Ficoll-Paque density gradient centrifugation was used to isolate PBMCs from around 10 ml of fresh peripheral blood. Total RNA was extracted using Trizol reagent, and RNA quality was assessed on an Agilent 2100 Bioanalyzer.

This TCR came from a young woman with Graves' hyperthyroidism. Here the chain combines TRBV20-1 and TRBJ2-7, and 8 bases in between align with TRBD1. Sequencing input: blood. The CDR3 region reads CSAARQGPTYEQYF. The nucleotides read TGCAGTGCTGCCCGACAGGGGCCTACCTACGAGCAGTACTTC.